One sample yielded the 27 T cell receptor beta chains listed below, sequenced in a study of blood T cell repertoires in COVID-19 (dated by TCRdb to the early 2020s). The method behind the library was the immunoSEQ multiplex PCR assay. TCRdb took this table from immuneACCESS and kept in-frame rearrangements with V and J called. Such tables lack part of the clones; where checked against another copy, unresolved V genes explain under half of the gap, and the rest is unexplained. The sample records some 80,000 clones, approximately 80% of which are singletons. The top ten clones comprise 20% to 25% of the sample. Sequenced material: peripheral blood. The receptors originated from a woman aged 45 to 65 with acute or convalescent COVID-19.

The rearrangement links TRBV5-8 to TRBJ2-1, with D perhaps matching TRBD1 (6 bases). The CDR3 totals 15 residues. Germline V gene data show CDR1 as SGHTS and CDR2 as YDEGEE. Trimming stripped 1 base from V and 7 bases from J, with 15 bases between. The CDR3 DNA is TGTGCCAGCAGCTTGAACAGGGTAAGGGATAATGAGCAGTTCTTC. Amino acid sequence: CASSLNRVRDNEQFF.

This chain connects TRBV7-6 to TRBJ1-2; no firm D call. The CDR3 contains 13 residues. Between the trimmed V and J ends, which lost 1 base and 2 bases, there was a span of 5 bases. CDR1 SGHVS and CDR2 FNYEAQ come from the germline V gene. This chain's CDR3 is CASSLGQNYGYTF. CDR3 DNA sequence: TGTGCCAGCAGCTTAGGCCAGAACTATGGCTACACCTTC.

The gene calls are TRBV15 and TRBJ1-2; D is unclear. Trimming removed 0 bases at V and 5 bases at J, with 16 bases between. CDR3 size: 16 residues. CDR1 is LNHNV and CDR2 is YYDKDF in the germline V gene (reference sequence). The CDR3 reads CATSRDLLNLPYGYTF. Here the CDR3 DNA reads TGTGCCACCAGCAGAGATCTTCTAAACCTCCCTTATGGCTACACCTTC.

In DNA form, the CDR3 reads TGCGCCAGCAGCCAAGACATCCACACCGGGGAGCTGTTTTTT. It translates to CASSQDIHTGELFF. The rearrangement uses TRBV4-3 and TRBJ2-2; D gene unclear. The CDR3 length is 14 residues. With 0 bases removed from V and 3 bases from J, the gap between germline ends came to 5 bases. CDR1 is LGHNA, CDR2 YSLEER, per germline.

The V and J genes are TRBV27 and TRBJ1-3, with D perhaps matching TRBD1 (5 bases). Looked up from germline, CDR1 is MNHEY and CDR2 is SMNVEV (reference sequence). Deletions cut 0 bases from V and 3 bases from J, with 9 bases between. The CDR3 spans 15 residues. CDR3 in DNA: TGTGCCAGCAGTTTATCGAAGCAGGGTGGAAACACCATATATTTT. This sequence encodes CASSLSKQGGNTIYF.

V usage is TRBV13 and J usage is TRBJ2-1; a weak D match, TRBD2 (5 bases). Germline V gives CDR1 PRHDT, CDR2 FYEKMQ (reference sequence). The CDR3 extends over 15 amino acids. Deletions cut 1 base from V and 6 bases from J, with 13 bases between. CDR3 bases: TGTGCCAGCAGCTTAGAGAGCGGCAGACTCAATGAGCAGTTCTTC. As protein: CASSLESGRLNEQFF.

V and J are TRBV3-1 (or the pseudogene TRBV3-2) and TRBJ1-4; TRBD1 agrees at 9 bases. The V segment lost 1 base and the J segment 8 bases; nucleotides outside the gene matches: 14. CDR3 length equals 18 residues. The germline CDR1 and CDR2 sequences are LGHDT and YNNKEL (reference sequence). CDR3 in DNA: TGTGCCAGCAGCCAAGGACAAAGTCACAGGGGGCGAGGGGAAAAACTGTTTTTT. Translating it yields CASSQGQSHRGRGEKLFF.

The J gene is TRBJ2-5, the V gene TRBV11-2, with a possible D match to TRBD1 (5 bases). Trimming removed 1 base from V and 4 bases from J, with 16 bases in between. The CDR3 runs 16 residues. Germline V lookup: CDR1 SGHAT, CDR2 FQNNGV. This chain's CDR3 is CASSLVRGQGRETQYF. CDR3 bases: TGTGCCAGCAGCTTAGTACGCGGTCAGGGAAGAGAGACCCAGTACTTC.

The J gene is TRBJ1-4, the V gene TRBV27, with TRBD1 identical over 7 bases. Germline V lookup: CDR1 MNHEY, CDR2 SMNVEV (reference sequence). V lost 5 bases to trimming and J lost 8 bases; unmatched junction nucleotides: 8. This CDR3 region has 14 residues. The CDR3 protein is CASSKTGEVEKLFF. The CDR3 coding sequence is TGTGCCAGCAGTAAAACAGGGGAGGTGGAAAAACTGTTTTTT.

The rearrangement links TRBV11-2 to TRBJ1-2; D gene unclear. Looked up from germline, CDR1 is SGHAT and CDR2 is FQNNGV. V was pared by 1 base and J by 5 bases, with 8 bases between. The CDR3 contains 13 residues. In nucleotides, the CDR3 is TGTGCCAGCAGCTTAGGGACGGGATATGGCTACACCTTC. It codes for CASSLGTGYGYTF.

This clone was observed a few times. V gene TRBV19 combines with J gene TRBJ1-1; 8 bases agree with TRBD1. The length of the CDR3 is 16 residues. CDR1 and CDR2 (germline): LNHDA, SQIVND (reference sequence). V trimming: 4 bases; J trimming: 0 bases; junction bases outside the gene matches: 7. CDR3 DNA sequence: TGTGCCAGTAGTAGCCGAGGACAGGGAGTGAACACTGAAGCTTTCTTT. This translates into CASSSRGQGVNTEAFF.

The rearrangement joins TRBV6-2 or TRBV6-3 to TRBJ2-1; D not certain. This CDR3 has 11 amino acids. The germline CDR1 and CDR2 sequences are MNHEY and SVGEGT. Trimming removed 6 bases from V and 9 bases from J, with 9 bases in between. In DNA form, the CDR3 reads TGTGCCAGCAGCCAATCTCCTGAGCAGTTCTTC. The encoded protein is CASSQSPEQFF.

This chain links TRBV5-8 with TRBJ2-1; 7 bases align to TRBD1. Germline CDR1 and CDR2: SGHTS and YDEGEE. CDR3 length: 15 residues. Trimming at V came to 6 bases and at J to 9 bases, leaving 15 bases not matched to a gene. Here the CDR3 DNA reads TGTGCCAGCACTCTTACAGGGGTGGGTCATAGTGAGCAGTTCTTC. Translating it yields CASTLTGVGHSEQFF.

The chain uses TRBV28 and TRBJ1-5, with TRBD1 identical over 7 bases. Germline CDR1 is MDHEN and CDR2 is SYDVKM. This CDR3 contains 14 residues. Trimming cost V 6 bases and J 1 base; bases outside gene matches: 3. CDR3 protein: CASRPGGSNQPQHF. For the CDR3, the DNA is TGTGCCAGCAGGCCAGGGGGAAGCAATCAGCCCCAGCATTTT.

This rearrangement joins TRBV4-1 to TRBJ1-6; 7 bases are a match to TRBD1. V dropped 4 bases and J dropped 11; count of bases not matched to a gene: 11. Germline-derived CDR1 and CDR2 are MGHRA and YSYEKL. The CDR3 contains 15 residues. CDR3 nucleotides: TGCGCCAGCAGCCCTGGAGAGGGGGCATCACCACCCCTCCACTTT. This translates into CASSPGEGASPPLHF.

The chain has TRBV6-2 or TRBV6-3 and TRBJ1-2, with D possibly TRBD1 on 5 matching bases. Trimming left V 3 bases short and J 6 bases short, with 26 bases between. The CDR3 spans 18 residues. CDR1 is MNHEY, CDR2 SVGEGT, per germline. The CDR3: CASSYRSRQGLLRDGYTF. The CDR3 coding sequence is TGTGCCAGCAGTTATCGTTCTCGGCAGGGCCTTCTCCGAGATGGCTACACCTTC.

The chain couples TRBV27 to TRBJ1-6; 9 bases line up with TRBD1. V gave up 2 bases and J gave up 7 bases; unmatched junction bases: 3. This CDR3 has 15 residues. Germline V gene sequence: CDR1 MNHEY, CDR2 SMNVEV (reference sequence). The CDR3 nucleotides are TGTGCCAGCAGTTTAGTGGGGACAGGGAATTCACCCCTCCACTTT. This gives the protein CASSLVGTGNSPLHF.

V usage is TRBV30 and J usage is TRBJ1-2; 10 bases are a match to TRBD1. J gave up 6 bases and V 3 bases, and 4 bases lay outside the gene matches. Germline V gene lookup returns CDR1 GTSNPN and CDR2 SVGIG (reference sequence). This CDR3 region has 13 residues. As DNA, the CDR3 is TGTGCCTGGAGGGCTGGGACAGGGGATGGCTACACCTTC. Translated, it gives CAWRAGTGDGYTF.

This clone was recorded only once. The chain carries TRBV7-9 and TRBJ1-6, with a tentative D call TRBD1 (6 bases). This CDR3 comprises 14 residues. V dropped 1 base and J dropped 10 bases, with 11 bases sitting between them. Germline CDR1 reads SEHNR; CDR2 reads FQNEAQ (reference sequence). CDR3 sequence reads: CASSLGPGESPLHF. The CDR3 region has the DNA TGTGCCAGCAGCTTAGGCCCAGGGGAATCACCCCTCCACTTT.

This sequence joins TRBV6-5 and TRBJ1-1; D gene unclear. Germline CDR1 reads MNHEY; CDR2 reads SVGAGI. The CDR3 consists of 15 residues. V was pared by 3 bases and J by 6 bases, with 17 bases between. CDR3 in amino acids: CASSYGTSRLSEAFF. In DNA form, the CDR3 reads TGTGCCAGCAGTTATGGAACAAGCAGACTGTCTGAAGCTTTCTTT.

The chain couples TRBV2 to TRBJ1-1; D perhaps matches TRBD1 (5 bases). The CDR3 runs to 12 residues. In germline, CDR1 is SNHLY, CDR2 FYNNEI. With 8 bases removed from V and 4 bases from J, the gap between germline ends came to 11 bases. The CDR3 here is CASPGRATEAFF. CDR3 bases: TGTGCCAGCCCTGGCAGGGCCACTGAAGCTTTCTTT.

This sequence joins TRBV2 and TRBJ1-2; maybe TRBD1 (6 bases). V lost 2 bases, J lost 4 bases, and 11 bases lay in between. This CDR3 has 14 amino acids. CDR1 is SNHLY, CDR2 FYNNEI, per germline. Written as DNA, the CDR3 is TGTGCCAGCAGTGAAAAGCAGGGGAGCTATGGCTACACCTTC. It is translated as CASSEKQGSYGYTF.

The J gene is TRBJ1-4, the V gene TRBV28, with a possible D match to TRBD1 (5 bases). V shed 4 bases and J shed 8 bases, with 20 bases lying between them. The CDR3 runs to 16 residues. Germline V gives CDR1 MDHEN, CDR2 SYDVKM. The CDR3 region is CASSSPGGLKREKLFF. CDR3 nucleotide sequence: TGTGCCAGCAGTTCCCCCGGGGGTCTAAAAAGGGAAAAACTGTTTTTT.

The sample holds a few counts of this clone. This chain uses TRBV9 with TRBJ1-2; 8 positions match TRBD1. The germline V gene encodes CDR1 SGDLS and CDR2 YYNGEE. This CDR3 comprises 16 residues. The ends lost 5 bases at V and 3 bases at J; junction bases unmatched: 12. The CDR3 sequence is CASSQFTGGAYYGYTF. CDR3 bases: TGTGCCAGCAGTCAATTCACAGGGGGGGCGTACTATGGCTACACCTTC.

CDR3 in DNA: TGTGCCAGCAGTTACTCGATCAGGGGATGGGAGACCCAGTACTTC. Residues: CASSYSIRGWETQYF. The chain links TRBV6-2 or TRBV6-3 to TRBJ2-5; possible D gene TRBD1, 6 bases. This CDR3 spans 15 amino acids. From germline, CDR1 is MNHEY and CDR2 SVGEGT. The germline V and J ends were trimmed by 0 bases and 5 bases, with 13 bases remaining between them.

The chain is built from TRBV6-6 and TRBJ1-5; no clear D gene. Trimming removed 2 bases from V and 2 bases from J, with 4 bases in between. The CDR3 extends over 13 amino acids. CDR1 is MNHNY and CDR2 is SVGAGI in the germline V gene (reference sequence). The CDR3 DNA reads TGTGCCAGCAGTTACCGCGGCAATCAGCCCCAGCATTTT. This translates into CASSYRGNQPQHF.

V and J are TRBV6-6 and TRBJ1-5; 7 bases line up with TRBD1. Trimming took 6 bases from V and 4 from J; bases not matched to a gene: 6. The CDR3 extends over 14 amino acids. Germline V gene lookup returns CDR1 MNHNY and CDR2 SVGAGI (reference sequence). The CDR3 region is CASRHRGANQPQHF. CDR3 DNA: TGTGCCAGCAGGCACAGGGGAGCTAATCAGCCCCAGCATTTT.